This T cell receptor (beta chain) was captured by sequencing in a study of blood T cell repertoires in COVID-19. At the level of the study: The study drew acute and convalescent COVID-19 samples from the United States, Italy and Spain.

The authors' processing: Amplification from reference gene primers served as the basis for estimated nucleated cell counts. The protocol was immunoSEQ multiplex PCR, while the TCRdb copy is restricted to in-frame clones and leaves out a portion. V and J calls and clone size are those listed in that table; D and trimming were worked out from the DNA. This sample has approximately 150,000 clones, with 65% to 85% found just once. With 11 bases removed from V and 1 base from J, the gap between germline ends came to 14 bases. Per germline, CDR1 MNHEY and CDR2 SVGAGI. The CDR3 runs to 14 residues. Sequencing was done on a sample of peripheral blood. This clonotype originated in an older woman with acute or convalescent COVID-19. The genes are TRBV6-5 and TRBJ2-2; TRBD2 might be the D (6 bases). The CDR3 here is CAAPGLQNTGELFF. The CDR3 region has the DNA TGTGCCGCGCCGGGACTCCAGAACACCGGGGAGCTGTTTTTT.